What follows are 5 T cell receptor beta chains derived from one specimen sequenced in a study of CD8 T cell repertoires and HIV-1 epitope variants. The antigens for these receptors are not known. Using immunoSEQ multiplex PCR, the repertoire was profiled, and TCRdb retains in-frame clones only, with some absent. Here the sample spans more than 5,000 clones, about 65% being singletons. The material sequenced was cultured CD8+ T cells derived from PBMCs. The source is a male donor with HIV.

Only a few counts were recorded for this clone. This sequence joins TRBV19 and TRBJ2-7; D unclear. The V gene lost 2 bases and the J gene lost 4 bases, with 6 bases spanning the gap. The germline gives CDR1 LNHDA, CDR2 SQIVND (reference sequence). The CDR3 length is 12 residues. CDR3 sequence: CASSIIGYEQYF. In DNA form, the CDR3 reads TGTGCCAGTAGTATAATCGGGTACGAGCAGTACTTC.

J is TRBJ2-3 and V is TRBV7-8, with D maybe TRBD1 (6 bases). This CDR3 spans 15 amino acids. The V gene's germline CDR1 is SGHVS and CDR2 FQNEAQ. The V end was cut by 3 bases, the J end by 2 bases, with 12 bases between. CDR3 amino acids: CASSFSGDITDTQYF. In nucleotides, the CDR3 is TGTGCCAGCAGCTTCTCCGGGGACATCACAGATACGCAGTATTTT. The full variable domain, completed using reference TRBV7-8 and TRBJ2-3, is GAGVSQSPRYKVAKRGQDVALRCDPISGHVSLFWYQQALGQGPEFLTYFQNEAQLDKSGLPSDRFFAERPEGSVSTLKIQRTQQEDSAVYLCASSFSGDITDTQYFGPGTRLTVL.

This chain uses TRBV2 with TRBJ2-3, with 8 bases fitting TRBD1. The CDR3 is 14 residues long. CDR1 is SNHLY and CDR2 is FYNNEI in the germline V gene. V lost 5 bases and J lost 4; bases outside the gene matches: 5. CDR3 nucleotide sequence: TGTGCCAGCAGTTCTGGACAGGGAGCAGATACGCAGTATTTT. This sequence encodes CASSSGQGADTQYF.

The genes are TRBV28 and TRBJ1-5; perhaps TRBD1 as D (5 bases). Between the trimmed V and J ends, which lost 2 bases and 2 bases, there was a span of 10 bases. Looked up from germline, CDR1 is MDHEN and CDR2 is SYDVKM. CDR3 size: 15 residues. CDR3 in amino acids: CASSLSVRGNQPQHF. CDR3 DNA sequence: TGTGCCAGCAGTTTAAGTGTCAGGGGCAATCAGCCCCAGCATTTT.

The gene calls are TRBV11-2 and TRBJ2-1, with TRBD1 matching over 7 bases. The germline CDR1 and CDR2 sequences are SGHAT and FQNNGV. V lost 2 bases to trimming and J lost 3 bases; unmatched junction nucleotides: 7. This CDR3 has 16 residues. CDR3 sequence reads: CASSLPVTGNYNEQFF. In DNA, the CDR3 is TGTGCCAGCAGCTTACCCGTGACAGGGAACTACAATGAGCAGTTCTTC. Full variable domain (missing parts from reference TRBV11-2 and TRBJ2-1): EAGVAQSPRYKIIEKRQSVAFWCNPISGHATLYWYQQILGQGPKLLIQFQNNGVVDDSQLPKDRFSAERLKGVDSTLKIQPAKLEDSAVYLCASSLPVTGNYNEQFFGPGTRLTVL.